This TCR beta chain was observed in a study of cytomegalovirus exposure and HLA in healthy donors. It was the roughly 120-subject validation cohort, separate from the approximately 670-subject first cohort, to which the donors belonged. The study's findings and limits: Subsequent analysis revealed that first-cohort TCR clusters tended to co-occur in the roughly 120 validation repertoires. Researchers counted roughly 150 TCR beta chains as cytomegalovirus-associated.

In this sample, this clone turned up a few times. Antigen: not known. Method: immunoSEQ multiplex PCR; TCRdb's copy keeps in-frame clones and lacks some. The table has 150,000 to 200,000 clones, around 85% seen once; the top ten hold approximately 15%. CDR3 length: 14 amino acids. V lost 9 bases to trimming and J lost 5 bases, with 16 bases between them. In germline, CDR1 is SGHVS, CDR2 FQNEAQ. This clonotype was obtained from a man aged 18 to 35 in good health and CMV-seropositive. Source material: PBMCs. The J gene is TRBJ2-2, the V gene TRBV7-8; D is possibly TRBD1 (6 bases). CDR3 in amino acids: CASSGQSFTGELFF. The CDR3 DNA reads as TGTGCCAGTTCCGGACAGTCTTTTACCGGGGAGCTGTTTTTT.